The clone carrying this TCR beta chain came up a few times. Possible read error: a much larger clone is one base away. This sample was included in a study of blood T cells in healthy people across ages. This CDR3 contains 15 residues. Germline V gene lookup returns CDR1 SGHRS and CDR2 YFSETQ. With a J-beta primer mix and a sample-barcoded 5' primer, a second PCR ran about 7 to 12 cycles. From the 5' RACE reads, TCRdb called clonotypes with MiXCR, one entry per CDR3 protein. The sample has approximately 800,000 distinct CDR3 sequences, around 25% seen once; the top ten hold under 4.5%. This sample was shared with a second study, whose subject was T cells of mothers and their children.

Sequences were obtained from blood. The chain couples TRBV5-1 to TRBJ2-5, with 7 nucleotides matching TRBD1. The TCR sequence derives from a boy aged 10-17 years in good health. CDR3 DNA sequence: TGCGCCAGCAGCTTGGAGGGACAGACCTACAATGAGCAGCTCTTC. It yields the protein CASSLEGQTYNEQLF.